Listed below are T cell receptor beta chains from one sample, sequenced in a study of T cell changes during pregnancy in multiple sclerosis. Method: immunoSEQ multiplex PCR; TCRdb's copy keeps in-frame clones and lacks some. This repertoire shows some 8,700 clones, more than 75% found once; its top ten account for 5% to 5.5%. The sequencing used CD8+ T cells from peripheral blood mononuclear cells, collected in the first trimester of pregnancy. The receptors were gathered from a female donor in good health, enrolled as a control in a pregnancy study. Each CDR3 is given without its conserved first and last residue. The order of the fields is V gene, CDR3 protein.

>TRBV18
ASSPTFGQETQY
>TRBV9
ASNAGGQLSGNTIY
>TRBV6-4
ASSDGTSGGNEQF
>TRBV6-6
ASSYSSDRGGEQY
>TRBV10-2
ATHGTTSSYNEQF
>TRBV4-1
ASSQEFNGLSYEQY
>TRBV10-1
ASSVDSGGYNEQF
>TRBV20-1
SRGGRGEQY
>TRBV29-1
SSIALRLVWASHEQY
>TRBV7-3
ASSLKSPGGDDEAF
>TRBV5-6
ASSLGGSEQF
>TRBV21-1
ASSKGSGDKNIQY
>TRBV2
ASSVLSTSPYNEQF
>TRBV9
ASSVGGRGMADTQY
>TRBV28
ASSLAGLSYEQY
>TRBV6-1
ASSELVGTGGIGYT
>TRBV11-2
ASSLEASPHYEQY
>TRBV10-2
ASRGWAGGEETQY
>TRBV29-1
SVGSSGTGGYYGYT
>TRBV6-5
ASSYSVPGGYNEQF
>TRBV27
ASSTTGTGGTEAF
>TRBV10-1
ASSWCAPARVGRQPQH
>TRBV6-1
ASSEAGRTTQY
>TRBV27
ASSPGSGSYEQY
>TRBV2
ASSEAPGGYGYT
>TRBV5-1
ASSRQGWDNYGYT
>TRBV27
ASSPGRLAGSIADTQY
>TRBV7-8
ASSFRDLQETQY
>TRBV5-6
ASSTGQEAYEQY
>TRBV10-2
ASTGGTWTQY
>TRBV28
ASSPGLAGVSDTQY
>TRBV29-1
SATGQGDGGYT
>TRBV18
ASSPPGARGNTIY
>TRBV5-5
ASSLGAGQGTNEQY